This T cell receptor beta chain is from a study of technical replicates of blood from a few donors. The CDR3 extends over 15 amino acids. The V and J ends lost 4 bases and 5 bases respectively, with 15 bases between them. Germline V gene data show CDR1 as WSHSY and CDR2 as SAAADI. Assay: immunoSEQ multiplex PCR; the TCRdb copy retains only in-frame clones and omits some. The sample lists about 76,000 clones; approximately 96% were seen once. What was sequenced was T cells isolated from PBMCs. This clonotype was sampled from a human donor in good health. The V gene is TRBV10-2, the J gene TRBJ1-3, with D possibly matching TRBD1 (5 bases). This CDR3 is CASSGTNQPRNTIYF. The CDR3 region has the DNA TGCGCCAGCAGTGGGACAAACCAACCCAGAAACACCATATATTTT.